This T cell receptor beta chain was recovered during a study of cytomegalovirus exposure and HLA in healthy donors. About the research overall: There were 117 million unique TCR beta sequences, drawn from approximately 190 million T cells, in an earlier analysis. Notes on the study in general: Presence/absence analyses assumed roughly uniform sequencing depth across donors, which may not hold.

The J segment lost 7 bases and the V segment lost 4 bases, leaving 13 bases of the junction unmatched. The CDR3 has 16 amino acids. Germline V lookup: CDR1 SGHNT, CDR2 YYREEE (reference sequence). The PCR had 60 Vbeta and 13 Jbeta primers. The table came from immunoSEQ multiplex PCR; TCRdb's copy has only in-frame clones and leaves some out. The sample records about 99,000 clones, 78% being singletons. A note on this clone: What it binds is not known.

Sequences were obtained from PBMCs. The chain uses TRBV5-4 and TRBJ2-2; 7 bases line up with TRBD1. This clonotype was sampled from a woman in her 40s in good health and CMV-seronegative. This CDR3 reads CASSPGQARVGGELFF. The CDR3 region has the DNA TGTGCCAGCAGCCCTGGACAGGCCCGTGTGGGCGGGGAGCTGTTTTTT.